Reported below is one T cell receptor (beta chain). The antigen is undetermined. Every subset's genomic DNA went evenly onto several immunoSEQ plates. Method: immunoSEQ multiplex PCR; TCRdb's copy keeps in-frame clones and lacks some. Found here are 700,000 to 950,000 clones, approximately 97% of them singletons; the top ten hold 0.2% to 0.25%. The naive CD8 population came from CD45RO-negative cells selected for CCR7, without terminally differentiated effector memory CD45RA+ cells. Those who donated, Caucasian adults without exception, all lived in Nashville, Tennessee. This sample stems from a study of shared clonotypes between healthy human individuals. Study-wide points: The four-donor shared clonotypes exceeded non-shared clonotypes in generation probability, with non-shared ones scoring lower.

The receptor was derived from a man between 25 and 39 years old in good health. Sequenced material: naive CD8+ T cells sorted from blood.

In DNA form, the CDR3 reads TGTGCCAGCAGCGTAGGTCGGGTAGACATTCAGTACTTC. The encoded protein is CASSVGRVDIQYF. The V call is TRBV9, the J call TRBJ2-4; D gene unclear. Germline V gives CDR1 SGDLS, CDR2 YYNGEE. Trimming took 0 bases from V and 8 from J, leaving 9 bases between them. The CDR3 loop spans 13 amino acids.